This T cell receptor (beta chain) is from a study of blood T cell repertoires in COVID-19. Study-level background: Sites in the United States, Italy and Spain provided acute and convalescent COVID-19 samples. PBMCs, B-cell-depleted T cells, or T cells were the source of the cDNA or gDNA that made up the material.

This CDR3 comprises 13 residues. Germline assignment: CDR1 SGHTA and CDR2 FQGNSA. Trimming cost V 8 bases and J 0 bases, with 8 bases left between them. Authors' methods: Amplification of reference gene primers was used by the study to estimate nucleated cell counts. Repertoires were generated with immunoSEQ multiplex PCR, while TCRdb's copy carries only in-frame clones and drops some. V and J calls and clone size are as listed in that table; D and trimming were resolved from the DNA. The sample carries about 300,000 clones, over 70% recorded once. This clone was observed a few times. The sample was peripheral blood. The gene calls are TRBV7-2 and TRBJ1-3, with D hard to call. The receptor comes from a woman aged 50 to 65 with acute or convalescent COVID-19. This CDR3 reads CASEWFSGNTIYF. The CDR3 region has the DNA TGTGCCAGCGAGTGGTTCTCTGGAAACACCATATATTTT.